These 12 T cell receptor beta chains were sequenced from one sample in a study of cytomegalovirus exposure and HLA in healthy donors. PCR primers comprised 60 Vbeta and 13 Jbeta primers. Clones were read by immunoSEQ multiplex PCR, and TCRdb kept only the in-frame ones, dropping some. The table lists about 96,000 clones. Sequencing was performed on PBMCs. All receptors come from a woman between 25 and 40 years old in good health and CMV-seronegative.

This chain links TRBV9 with TRBJ2-5; TRBD2 matches at 7 bases. Unmatched junction bases numbered 5, after V lost 4 bases and J lost 5 bases. Germline V gene sequence: CDR1 SGDLS, CDR2 YYNGEE. The CDR3 sequence is 13 residues long. CDR3 DNA: TGTGCCAGCAGCCGACCCGGGGGGGAGACCCAGTACTTC. This gives the protein CASSRPGGETQYF.

The gene calls are TRBV11-2 and TRBJ2-7; 9 bases map to TRBD1. The germline gives CDR1 SGHAT, CDR2 FQNNGV. Trimming cost V 6 bases and J 4 bases; bases outside gene matches: 10. The length of the CDR3 is 15 residues. DNA of the CDR3: TGTGCCAGCAGAAGGGGACAGGGTGGAGATTACGAGCAGTACTTC. This codes for CASRRGQGGDYEQYF.

This chain links TRBV19 with TRBJ2-5; D may be TRBD2 (6 bases). Germline V gives CDR1 LNHDA, CDR2 SQIVND (reference sequence). V dropped 8 bases and J dropped 2 bases, with 18 bases sitting between them. The CDR3 runs 15 residues. Here the CDR3 reads CASSFSAGLQETQYF. In DNA form, the CDR3 reads TGTGCCAGTTCCTTTTCAGCGGGCCTTCAAGAGACCCAGTACTTC.

The V gene is TRBV28, the J gene TRBJ2-3, with 14 bases that match TRBD2. The V segment lost 0 bases and the J segment 5 bases; nucleotides outside the gene matches: 10. CDR1 MDHEN and CDR2 SYDVKM come from the germline V gene. The CDR3 sequence is 19 residues long. The CDR3 coding sequence is TGTGCCAGCAGTTTATGGGAGACTAGCGGGGGGGATTTTCAAGATACGCAGTATTTT. Encoded protein: CASSLWETSGGDFQDTQYF.

The chain joins TRBV7-2 to TRBJ2-5, with 14 bases fitting TRBD2. The CDR3 is 17 amino acids. V was pared by 5 bases and J by 5 bases, with 10 bases of the junction left unmatched. Germline values: CDR1 SGHTA, CDR2 FQGNSA. This CDR3 is CASSLPTSGGARETQYF. The CDR3, as DNA: TGTGCCAGCAGCCTTCCGACTAGCGGGGGGGCTAGGGAGACCCAGTACTTC.

The chain couples TRBV27 to TRBJ2-1; D gene uncertain. V was shortened by 5 bases and J by 3 bases, with 8 bases between the two germline ends. This CDR3 comprises 13 residues. The germline gives CDR1 MNHEY, CDR2 SMNVEV (reference sequence). CDR3 in amino acids: CASSTTGYNEQFF. CDR3 coding DNA: TGTGCCAGCAGTACGACTGGCTACAATGAGCAGTTCTTC.

The V and J genes are TRBV5-5 and TRBJ1-1, with 7 bases that match TRBD1. J gave up 11 bases and V 0 bases, and 7 bases lay outside the gene matches. From germline, CDR1 is SGHKS and CDR2 YYEKEE (reference sequence). CDR3 length: 13 amino acids. Here the CDR3 DNA reads TGTGCCAGCAGCTTGGGACCGGGACAGCGGGCTTTCTTT. Translation gives CASSLGPGQRAFF.

The chain carries TRBV27 and TRBJ1-4; 12 bases agree with TRBD1. V was pared by 2 bases and J by 6 bases, with 10 bases of the junction left unmatched. CDR3 size: 18 residues. CDR1 and CDR2 (germline): MNHEY, SMNVEV (reference sequence). The CDR3 nucleotides read TGTGCCAGCAGTTTAGGCCCGGGACAGGGGGCGGATGATGAAAAACTGTTTTTT. This codes for CASSLGPGQGADDEKLFF. The full variable domain, completed using reference TRBV27 and TRBJ1-4, is EAQVTQNPRYLITVTGKKLTVTCSQNMNHEYMSWYRQDPGLGLRQIYYSMNVEVTDKGDVPEGYKVSRKEKRNFPLILESPSPNQTSLYFCASSLGPGQGADDEKLFFGSGTQLSVL.

This rearrangement joins TRBV6-5 to TRBJ1-2; 7 nucleotides match TRBD1. Losses at the gene ends were 8 bases for V and 8 bases for J; bases not matched to a gene: 11. The CDR3 loop spans 13 amino acids. Germline V lookup: CDR1 MNHEY, CDR2 SVGAGI. The CDR3 DNA sequence: TGTGCCAGCGGCAACGACAGGGCGAGGGGCTACACCTTC. The encoded protein is CASGNDRARGYTF.

The chain recombines TRBV28 with TRBJ2-7, with TRBD2 identical over 9 bases. CDR1 MDHEN and CDR2 SYDVKM come from the germline V gene. Trimming cost V 7 bases and J 3 bases; bases outside gene matches: 7. This CDR3 region has 14 residues. This chain's CDR3 is CASKTSGGGYEQYF. CDR3 in DNA: TGTGCCAGCAAGACTAGCGGAGGGGGCTACGAGCAGTACTTC. The full variable domain, in which reference TRBV28 and TRBJ2-7 provide the parts outside the CDR3, is DVKVTQSSRYLVKRTGEKVFLECVQDMDHENMFWYRQDPGLGLRLIYFSYDVKMKEKGDIPEGYSVSREKKERFSLILESASTNQTSMYLCASKTSGGGYEQYFGPGTRLTVT.

The chain links TRBV6-1 to TRBJ1-1; D remains ambiguous. The length of the CDR3 is 14 residues. Between the trimmed V and J ends, which lost 6 bases and 1 base, there was a span of 12 bases. Germline CDR1 reads MNHNS; CDR2 reads SASEGT. The CDR3 coding sequence is TGTGCCAGCAGGGTAGAGAGGGCGAACACTGAAGCTTTCTTT. Translated, it gives CASRVERANTEAFF.

This chain uses TRBV5-1 with TRBJ1-3, with D possibly matching TRBD1 (6 bases). This CDR3 spans 17 amino acids. V lost 4 bases to trimming and J lost 4 bases, with 21 bases between them. Germline assignment: CDR1 SGHRS and CDR2 YFSETQ. As DNA, the CDR3 is TGCGCCAGCAGCCCTTCCGGACAGCCTCGATTAGGAAACACCATATATTTT. Protein sequence: CASSPSGQPRLGNTIYF.